The 8 T cell receptor beta chains below come from one sample, sequenced in a study of T cell changes during pregnancy in multiple sclerosis. Assay used: immunoSEQ multiplex PCR; TCRdb lists only in-frame clones, some missing. The sample holds over 60,000 clones, over 85% seen once. The sample was peripheral blood, taken in the first trimester of pregnancy. The receptors were sampled from a female donor with multiple sclerosis, enrolled in a pregnancy study.

V usage is TRBV7-9 and J usage is TRBJ2-7, with 7 bases aligning to TRBD1. The ends lost 0 bases at V and 9 bases at J; junction bases unmatched: 20. CDR3 size: 18 residues. Germline CDR1 reads SEHNR; CDR2 reads FQNEAQ (reference sequence). CDR3 sequence (DNA): TGTGCCAGCAGCTTAGCGACAGGGTTTGGCCCCGGCGAGCGAGGGCAGTACTTC. This translates into CASSLATGFGPGERGQYF.

The genes are TRBV7-9 and TRBJ2-3; D may be TRBD1 (5 bases). The germline gives CDR1 SEHNR, CDR2 FQNEAQ (reference sequence). This CDR3 is built from 13 residues. Trimming removed 1 base from V and 3 bases from J, with 5 bases in between. The DNA of the CDR3 is TGTGCCAGCAGCTTAGAGGGGACAGATACGCAGTATTTT. Encoded protein: CASSLEGTDTQYF. Variable domain in full (rest from reference TRBV7-9 and TRBJ2-3): DTGVSQNPRHKITKRGQNVTFRCDPISEHNRLYWYRQTLGQGPEFLTYFQNEAQLEKSRLLSDRFSAERPKGSFSTLEIQRTEQGDSAMYLCASSLEGTDTQYFGPGTRLTVL.

The chain combines TRBV28 with TRBJ2-7; 8 bases match TRBD2. The junction had 6 bases not matched to a gene; V was cut back by 5 bases and J by 0 bases. The CDR3 runs 15 residues. Per the germline V gene, CDR1 is MDHEN and CDR2 is SYDVKM. The CDR3 loop is CASSAPSGFSYEQYF. The CDR3 DNA is TGTGCCAGCAGTGCACCTAGCGGGTTCTCCTACGAGCAGTACTTC. Based on the CDR3 plus reference TRBV28 and TRBJ2-7, the full variable domain is DVKVTQSSRYLVKRTGEKVFLECVQDMDHENMFWYRQDPGLGLRLIYFSYDVKMKEKGDIPEGYSVSREKKERFSLILESASTNQTSMYLCASSAPSGFSYEQYFGPGTRLTVT.

This clone was picked up a small number of times. The genes are TRBV5-4 and TRBJ2-3; maybe TRBD1 (6 bases). CDR3 length equals 13 residues. The ends were cut back, 4 bases at V and 4 bases at J, with 10 bases in the middle. Germline CDR1 is SGHNT and CDR2 is YYREEE (reference sequence). CDR3: CASSRGQPDTQYF. In DNA, the CDR3 is TGTGCCAGCAGCAGGGGACAACCAGATACGCAGTATTTT.

This sequence joins TRBV7-2 and TRBJ2-3; 8 nucleotides agree with TRBD2. CDR1 SGHTA and CDR2 FQGNSA come from the germline V gene. This CDR3 is built from 15 residues. V lost 4 bases and J lost 2; bases outside the gene matches: 5. CDR3 protein: CASSSSLAVTDTQYF. DNA for the CDR3: TGTGCCAGCAGCTCCTCACTAGCGGTCACAGATACGCAGTATTTT.

This chain joins TRBV18 and TRBJ1-2; 11 bases fit TRBD1. CDR1 is KGHSH, CDR2 LQKENI, per germline. With 3 bases clipped from V and 8 bases from J, the junction kept 8 bases outside the gene matches. The CDR3 runs to 15 residues. The CDR3 DNA sequence: TGTGCCAGCTCACCTAATCCGGGACAGGGGGGCGGCTACACCTTC. The encoded protein is CASSPNPGQGGGYTF.

The rearrangement links TRBV9 to TRBJ2-7; D possibly corresponds to TRBD2 (5 bases). The germline CDR1 and CDR2 sequences are SGDLS and YYNGEE. CDR3 length: 16 amino acids. V was pared by 0 bases and J by 0 bases, with 13 bases between. CDR3 protein: CASSVGASAGSYEQYF. CDR3 nucleotide sequence: TGTGCCAGCAGCGTAGGGGCGTCCGCGGGCTCCTACGAGCAGTACTTC.

This rearrangement joins TRBV19 to TRBJ1-4, with 11 bases aligning to TRBD1. Trimming cost V 4 bases and J 8 bases; bases outside gene matches: 6. The germline CDR1 and CDR2 sequences are LNHDA and SQIVND (reference sequence). CDR3 length: 15 amino acids. The CDR3: CASSTRDRGNEKLFF. The CDR3 DNA follows: TGTGCCAGTAGTACCCGGGACAGGGGGAACGAAAAACTGTTTTTT.